The sequence of this TCR beta chain was determined in a study of cytomegalovirus exposure and HLA in healthy donors. The wider study: Under 85% of around 390 genotyped donors fell in the Caucasian-associated ancestry cluster. Study results and limitations: When presence/absence was analysed, sequencing depth was taken to be roughly uniform across donors. The Asian-associated ancestry cluster reportedly had fewer N-insertions than the 666-donor mean in a later analysis.

The CDR3 loop spans 16 amino acids. Germline CDR1 and CDR2: LNHDA and SQIVND (reference sequence). V shed 4 bases, J shed 6 bases, and the junction held 13 bases outside the gene matches. A word on this clone: Its cognate antigen is unknown.

This PCR relied on a set of 60 Vbeta primers and 13 Jbeta primers. In the study's own analysis: Approximately 72 million unique TCR beta chains, 9.5 million to 11 million of them shared, were counted by a later analysis. Assay used: immunoSEQ multiplex PCR; TCRdb lists only in-frame clones, some missing. V and J calls and clone size are those listed in that table; D and trimming were worked out from the DNA. The profile covers roughly 180,000 clones, with approximately 80% appearing a single time and 5% to 6% taken by the ten largest. The TCR originated in a woman in her 30s in good health and CMV-seropositive. The chain has TRBV19 and TRBJ1-1, with 8 bases fitting TRBD1. The sample taken for sequencing was PBMCs. The CDR3 sequence is CASSKPSGQGPPEAFF. The DNA of the CDR3 is TGTGCCAGTAGTAAACCGTCAGGACAGGGTCCCCCTGAAGCTTTCTTT. The full variable domain, in which reference TRBV19 and TRBJ1-1 provide the parts outside the CDR3, is DGGITQSPKYLFRKEGQNVTLSCEQNLNHDAMYWYRQDPGQGLRLIYYSQIVNDFQKGDIAEGYSVSREKKESFPLTVTSAQKNPTAFYLCASSKPSGQGPPEAFFGQGTRLTVV.